This record looks at one T cell receptor beta chain sequence and its context. The table lists this clonotype with a few counts. It has no known antigen specificity. Base quality data are lacking; no much larger clone is found one base away. Sequencing used an Illumina HiSeq 2500. TCR beta libraries were prepared by quantitative 5'-RACE with molecular barcodes. The paper's data handling went like this. A new computational method based on a probabilistic model of VDJ rearrangement was used to identify disease-linked TCR variants. TCRdb trimmed public reads at Q25 via fastp, called clones via MiXCR and kept in-frame beta chains. Each record represents a unique CDR3 protein, reported with the most common genes and DNA among its rows. It is TCRdb's table, rather than the study itself, that gives the V and J calls and clone size. A total of approximately 290,000 distinct CDR3 sequences appear in this sample, around 20% of them only once. Roughly 3.6% of the sample comes from the top ten.

There are 12 amino acids in the CDR3, from cysteine to phenylalanine inclusive. CDR3 DNA is the only sequence kept; it has 36 bases, read in frame from the first base. Ends trimmed: V by 8 bases, J by 4 bases; bases unmatched to a gene: 3. The germline V gene provides CDR1 SNHLY and CDR2 FYNNEI. The sample belongs to a study of CD8 T cells in ankylosing spondylitis (dated by TCRdb to 2016 to 2017). Regarding the study in general: T cell receptor beta repertoires were profiled in healthy donors and ankylosing spondylitis patients so that disease-linked TCR variants could be found. The full study cohort comprised 20 to 25 ankylosing spondylitis patients and about a hundred healthy donors. Samples of peripheral blood were taken, and for ankylosing spondylitis patients, synovial fluid was collected as well. Findings and caveats that apply to the study as a whole: A TCR beta motif made up of seven or eight highly homologous amino acid variants appeared to be characteristic of blood from ankylosing spondylitis patients. According to the report, matched synovial fluid samples from ankylosing spondylitis patients were significantly enriched for the disease-linked clones. Some motif variants had previously been reported in the synovial fluid and blood of reactive arthritis patients, which suggests shared mechanisms of disease initiation. The disease-linked clones had a CD8+ phenotype and were found at relatively low frequencies in peripheral blood.

This TCR came from a female donor with ankylosing spondylitis or in good health (not recorded which). The chain links TRBV2 with TRBJ2-5; TRBD2 agrees with 8 junctional bases. The sample was blood, either unsorted or a sorted T cell fraction (not recorded which). The CDR3 protein: CASAGGGETQYF. At the DNA level, the sequence is TGTGCCAGCGCGGGGGGCGGAGAGACCCAGTACTTC.